This passage covers 17 T cell receptor beta chains from one sample sequenced in a study of blood T cell repertoires in COVID-19. TCRdb's table, derived via immunoSEQ multiplex PCR, lists solely in-frame clones and lacks some. The data show about 250,000 clones, with around 88% seen just once and about 6% held by the top ten. Specimen: peripheral blood. Receptors originate from a woman older than 75 with COVID-19, enrolled during active disease.

The chain employs TRBV2 and TRBJ2-1, with 11 bases identical to TRBD2. There are 16 residues in the CDR3. Germline loops: CDR1 SNHLY, CDR2 FYNNEI. V lost 5 bases and J lost 8; bases outside the gene matches: 11. CDR3 in amino acids: CASSFSGGASGDEQFF. DNA of the CDR3: TGTGCCAGCAGTTTTAGCGGGGGGGCATCAGGTGATGAGCAGTTCTTC. Drawing the rest from reference TRBV2 and TRBJ2-1, the complete variable domain is EPEVTQTPSHQVTQMGQEVILRCVPISNHLYFYWYRQILGQKVEFLVSFYNNEISEKSEIFDDQFSVERPDGSNFTLKIRSTKLEDSAMYFCASSFSGGASGDEQFFGPGTRLTVL.

The chain couples TRBV5-8 to TRBJ1-1, with 7 positions matching TRBD1. This CDR3 comprises 15 residues. V shed 0 bases, J shed 10 bases, and the junction held 12 bases outside the gene matches. Germline assignment: CDR1 SGHTS and CDR2 YDEGEE. The chain's CDR3 is CASSLAGGLTVGAFF. Here the CDR3 DNA reads TGTGCCAGCAGCTTGGCAGGGGGACTCACCGTAGGAGCTTTCTTT.

V usage is TRBV18 and J usage is TRBJ1-1; D gene ambiguous. The germline gives CDR1 KGHSH, CDR2 LQKENI. Trimming cost V 8 bases and J 3 bases, with 16 bases left between them. This CDR3 is built from 14 residues. CDR3 nucleotides: TGTGCCAGCCCTAAGAAGGTCGGGGACACTGAAGCTTTCTTT. Translating it yields CASPKKVGDTEAFF.

The chain has TRBV19 and TRBJ2-3; 7 bases line up with TRBD1. This CDR3 is built from 14 residues. Germline V gives CDR1 LNHDA, CDR2 SQIVND (reference sequence). V lost 4 bases and J lost 6; bases outside the gene matches: 7. The CDR3 loop is CASSRGQHTDTQYF. The CDR3 coding sequence is TGTGCCAGTAGTAGGGGACAGCATACGGATACGCAGTATTTT.

This sequence joins TRBV30 and TRBJ1-2, with 7 bases matching TRBD1. The CDR3 length is 13 residues. The germline CDR1 and CDR2 sequences are GTSNPN and SVGIG (reference sequence). With 1 base clipped from V and 4 bases from J, the junction kept 3 bases outside the gene matches. CDR3 residues: CAWSGQGVYGYTF. For the CDR3, the DNA is TGTGCCTGGAGTGGGCAGGGGGTCTATGGCTACACCTTC.

In the case of this clone: In the same sample, other DNA sequences code for this CDR3. This rearrangement joins TRBV7-9 to TRBJ1-4; 8 bases match TRBD1. Germline CDR1 and CDR2: SEHNR and FQNEAQ (reference sequence). The V and J ends lost 4 bases and 7 bases, in that order; junction bases with no gene match: 5. The CDR3 has 14 amino acids. CDR3 protein: CASSSGQGGEKLFF. The DNA for the CDR3 is TGTGCCAGCAGCTCAGGACAGGGTGGTGAAAAACTGTTTTTT.

The chain carries TRBV3-1 (or the pseudogene TRBV3-2) and TRBJ1-1; TRBD1 might be the D (6 bases). Per germline, CDR1 LGHDT and CDR2 YNNKEL (reference sequence). This CDR3 spans 13 amino acids. V gave up 11 bases and J gave up 2 bases, with 15 bases separating them. CDR3 region: CACRKDSNTEAFF. CDR3 nucleotides: TGTGCCTGCCGCAAGGACAGTAACACTGAAGCTTTCTTT.

This clone was seen a handful of times. The rearrangement uses TRBV3-1 (or the pseudogene TRBV3-2) and TRBJ1-1, with D possibly being TRBD1 (6 bases). This CDR3 is built from 13 residues. Trimming left V 3 bases short and J 5 bases short, with 10 bases between. From germline, CDR1 is LGHDT and CDR2 YNNKEL (reference sequence). CDR3 region: CASSHQGRTEAFF. The CDR3 coding sequence is TGTGCCAGCAGCCATCAGGGGCGGACTGAAGCTTTCTTT.

Only one count was recorded for this clone. No conserved phenylalanine or tryptophan is present at the end of the CDR3, so a read error is the likely explanation. Because the CDR3's place on the DNA is in doubt, the DNA is left out and the CDR3 is given as listed by TCRdb. The rearrangement links TRBV6-2 or TRBV6-3 to TRBJ1-2. The CDR3 is 16 residues long, ends included. Germline V gene lookup returns CDR1 MNHEY and CDR2 SVGEGT. CDR3 sequence reads: CASSFERTKNYGPHPL.

The rearrangement uses TRBV5-1 and TRBJ1-1; D might be TRBD1 (5 bases). The germline V gene has CDR1 SGHRS and CDR2 YFSETQ. Between the trimmed V and J ends, which lost 4 bases and 4 bases, there was a span of 20 bases. The CDR3 length is 16 residues. CDR3 coding DNA: TGCGCCAGCAGCGGTAAGGACACCAGCGTAACCACTGAAGCTTTCTTT. Translated: CASSGKDTSVTTEAFF.

The sample holds a few counts of this clone. J is TRBJ1-4 and V is TRBV28; D call uncertain. Looked up from germline, CDR1 is MDHEN and CDR2 is SYDVKM. The V end lost 7 bases, the J end lost 2 bases, and 20 bases lay between the germline ends. The CDR3 consists of 17 residues. The CDR3 reads CASTSRAVYRTNEKLFF. The CDR3 bases are TGTGCCAGCACCTCGCGGGCCGTCTATCGGACTAATGAAAAACTGTTTTTT.

The chain couples TRBV20-1 to TRBJ1-6, with unresolved D. Germline CDR1 and CDR2: DFQATT and SNEGSKA (reference sequence). The CDR3 is 11 amino acids. V was cut by 5 bases and J by 11 bases, with 10 bases left in between. CDR3 region: CSASEGTPLHF. The CDR3 DNA reads as TGCAGTGCTTCCGAGGGAACACCCCTCCACTTT.

This chain uses TRBV6-1 with TRBJ1-2; D unclear. V was shortened by 1 base and J by 3 bases, with 12 bases between the two germline ends. The CDR3 covers 15 residues. Germline assignment: CDR1 MNHNS and CDR2 SASEGT. The CDR3, as DNA: TGTGCCAGCAGTGAAGAAGTCCGGAGATACTATGGCTACACCTTC. Translating gives CASSEEVRRYYGYTF.

The chain combines TRBV14 with TRBJ2-3; a possible D gene is TRBD1 (6 bases). With 0 bases removed from V and 7 bases from J, the gap between germline ends came to 14 bases. The CDR3 sequence is 15 residues long. The germline CDR1 and CDR2 sequences are SGHDN and FVKESK. CDR3 loop: CASSQDGGRAHTQYF. The DNA for the CDR3 is TGTGCCAGCAGCCAAGATGGGGGCAGGGCGCATACGCAGTATTTT.

The genes are TRBV1 and TRBJ2-7; no DNA check was done on the table's D call, TRBD2. TRBV1 constitutes a pseudogene. The CDR3 length is 17 residues. The CDR3: CTSSHTLAAGELYEQYF. The CDR3 DNA reads TGCACCAGCAGCCACACATTGGCAGCGGGGGAGCTCTACGAGCAGTACTTC.

V usage is TRBV6-4 and J usage is TRBJ1-1, with TRBD1 matching 7 bases. Germline V lookup: CDR1 MRHNA, CDR2 SNTAGT. The CDR3 length is 15 residues. V was clipped by 0 bases and J by 6 bases; unmatched bases: 7. CDR3 loop: CASSDSSRGRPEAFF. CDR3 in DNA: TGTGCCAGCAGTGACTCGTCCAGGGGGAGACCTGAAGCTTTCTTT.

V and J are TRBV28 and TRBJ1-1; D may be TRBD1 (6 bases). CDR3 length equals 13 residues. V was pared by 7 bases and J by 5 bases, with 14 bases between. Germline V gene data show CDR1 as MDHEN and CDR2 as SYDVKM. The CDR3 coding sequence is TGTGCCAGCAAGGGGGGGGGCTTGACTGAAGCTTTCTTT. Its translation is CASKGGGLTEAFF.